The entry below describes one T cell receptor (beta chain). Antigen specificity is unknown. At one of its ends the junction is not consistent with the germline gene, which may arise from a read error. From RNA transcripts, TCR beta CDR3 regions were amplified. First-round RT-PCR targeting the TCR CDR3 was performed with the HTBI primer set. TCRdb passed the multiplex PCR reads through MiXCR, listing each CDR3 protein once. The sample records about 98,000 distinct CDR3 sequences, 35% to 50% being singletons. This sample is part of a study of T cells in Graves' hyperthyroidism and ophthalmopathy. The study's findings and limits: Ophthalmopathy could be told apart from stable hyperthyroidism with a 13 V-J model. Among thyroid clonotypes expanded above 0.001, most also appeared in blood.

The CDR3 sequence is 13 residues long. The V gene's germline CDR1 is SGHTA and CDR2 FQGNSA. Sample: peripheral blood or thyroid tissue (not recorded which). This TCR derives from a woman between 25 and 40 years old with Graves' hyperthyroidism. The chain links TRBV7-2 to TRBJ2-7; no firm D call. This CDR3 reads CAGSSVGSNEQYF. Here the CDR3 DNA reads TGTGCCGGCAGCTCAGTAGGATCGAACGAGCAGTACTTC.